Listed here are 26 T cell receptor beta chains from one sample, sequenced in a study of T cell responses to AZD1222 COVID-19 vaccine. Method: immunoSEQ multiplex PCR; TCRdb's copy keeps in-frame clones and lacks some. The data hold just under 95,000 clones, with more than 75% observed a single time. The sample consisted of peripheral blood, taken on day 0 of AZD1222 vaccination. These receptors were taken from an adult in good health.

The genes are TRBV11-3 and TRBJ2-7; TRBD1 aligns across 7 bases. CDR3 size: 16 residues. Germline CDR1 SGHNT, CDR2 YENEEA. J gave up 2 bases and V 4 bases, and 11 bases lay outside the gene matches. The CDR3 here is CASSYGARQGAYEQYF. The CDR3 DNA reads TGTGCCAGCAGCTATGGGGCGAGACAGGGCGCCTACGAGCAGTACTTC.

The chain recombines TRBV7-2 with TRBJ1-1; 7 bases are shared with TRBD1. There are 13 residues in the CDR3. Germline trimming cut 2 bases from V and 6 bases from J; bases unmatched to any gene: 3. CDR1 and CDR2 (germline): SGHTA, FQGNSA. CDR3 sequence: CASSLRQGAEAFF. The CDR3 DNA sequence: TGTGCCAGCAGCTTAAGACAGGGAGCTGAAGCTTTCTTT.

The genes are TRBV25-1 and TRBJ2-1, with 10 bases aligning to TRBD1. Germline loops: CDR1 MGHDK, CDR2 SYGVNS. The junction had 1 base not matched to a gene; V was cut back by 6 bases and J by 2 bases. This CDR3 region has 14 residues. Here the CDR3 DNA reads TGTGCCAGCAGGACAGGGGGCGCCTACAATGAGCAGTTCTTC. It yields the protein CASRTGGAYNEQFF.

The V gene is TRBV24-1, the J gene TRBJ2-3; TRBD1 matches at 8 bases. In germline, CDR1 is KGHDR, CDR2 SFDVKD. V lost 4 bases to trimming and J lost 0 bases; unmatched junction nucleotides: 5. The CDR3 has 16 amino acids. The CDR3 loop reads CATSEGTGRSTDTQYF. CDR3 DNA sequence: TGTGCCACCAGTGAAGGGACAGGACGAAGCACAGATACGCAGTATTTT.

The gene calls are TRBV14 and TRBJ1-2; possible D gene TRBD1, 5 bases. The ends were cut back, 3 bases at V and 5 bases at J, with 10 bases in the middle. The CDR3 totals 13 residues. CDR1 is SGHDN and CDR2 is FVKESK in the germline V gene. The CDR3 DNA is TGTGCCAGCAGCCAGGGACTCAATTATGGCTACACCTTC. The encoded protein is CASSQGLNYGYTF.

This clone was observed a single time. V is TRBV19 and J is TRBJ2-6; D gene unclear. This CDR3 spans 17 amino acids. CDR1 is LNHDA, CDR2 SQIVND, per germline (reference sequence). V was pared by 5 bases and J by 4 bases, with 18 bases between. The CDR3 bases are TGTGCCAGTAGTCACGGACCGATGAGGACCGGGGCCAACGTCCTGACTTTC. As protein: CASSHGPMRTGANVLTF.

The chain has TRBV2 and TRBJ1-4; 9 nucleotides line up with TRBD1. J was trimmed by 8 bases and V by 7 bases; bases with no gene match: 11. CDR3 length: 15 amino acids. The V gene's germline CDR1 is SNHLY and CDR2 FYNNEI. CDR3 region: CASTLQGTGQEKLFF. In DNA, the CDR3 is TGTGCCAGCACCCTACAGGGGACAGGGCAAGAAAAACTGTTTTTT.

CDR3 amino acids: CASSQEGAGNYGYTF. CDR3 bases: TGCGCCAGCAGCCAAGAGGGGGCAGGGAACTATGGCTACACCTTC. The chain is built from TRBV4-1 and TRBJ1-2; D might be TRBD1 (6 bases). Germline CDR1 reads MGHRA; CDR2 reads YSYEKL. Trimming took 0 bases from V and 2 from J, leaving 10 bases between them. The CDR3 has 15 amino acids.

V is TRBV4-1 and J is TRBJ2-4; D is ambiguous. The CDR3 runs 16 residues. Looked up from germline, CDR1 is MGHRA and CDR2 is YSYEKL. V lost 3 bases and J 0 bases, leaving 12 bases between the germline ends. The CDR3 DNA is TGCGCCAGCAGCCAGCCACTCAAAGGAGCCAAAAACATTCAGTACTTC. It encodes CASSQPLKGAKNIQYF.

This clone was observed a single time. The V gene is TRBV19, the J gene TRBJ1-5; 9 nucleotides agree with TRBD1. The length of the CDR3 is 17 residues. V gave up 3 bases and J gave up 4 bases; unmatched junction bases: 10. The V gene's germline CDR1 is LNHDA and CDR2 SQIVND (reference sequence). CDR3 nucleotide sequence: TGTGCCAGTAGTATCCGGACCGGGACAGGGTTGAATCAGCCCCAGCATTTT. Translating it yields CASSIRTGTGLNQPQHF.

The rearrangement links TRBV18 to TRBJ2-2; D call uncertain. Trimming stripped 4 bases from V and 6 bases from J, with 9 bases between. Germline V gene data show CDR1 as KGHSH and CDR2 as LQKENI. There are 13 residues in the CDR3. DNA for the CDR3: TGTGCCAGCTCACGATCCGGATCCGGGGAGCTGTTTTTT. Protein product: CASSRSGSGELFF.

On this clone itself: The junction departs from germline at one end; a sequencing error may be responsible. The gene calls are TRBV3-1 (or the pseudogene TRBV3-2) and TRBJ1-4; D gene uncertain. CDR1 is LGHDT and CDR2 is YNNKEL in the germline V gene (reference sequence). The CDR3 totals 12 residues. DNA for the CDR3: TGTGCCAGCAGCTTCAATTTCCGGGAACTAGTTTTT. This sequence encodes CASSFNFRELVF.

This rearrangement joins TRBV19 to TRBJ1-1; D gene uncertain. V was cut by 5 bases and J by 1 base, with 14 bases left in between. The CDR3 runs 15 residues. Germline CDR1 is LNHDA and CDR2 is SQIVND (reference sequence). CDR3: CASSPRGGWNTEAFF. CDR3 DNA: TGTGCCAGTAGTCCCCGGGGAGGGTGGAACACTGAAGCTTTCTTT.

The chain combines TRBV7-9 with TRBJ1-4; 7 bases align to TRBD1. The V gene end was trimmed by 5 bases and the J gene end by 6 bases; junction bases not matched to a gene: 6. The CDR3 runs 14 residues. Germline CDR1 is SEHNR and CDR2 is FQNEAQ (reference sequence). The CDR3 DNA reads TGTGCCAGCAGCCGGGACAGATTTGATGAAAAACTGTTTTTT. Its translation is CASSRDRFDEKLFF. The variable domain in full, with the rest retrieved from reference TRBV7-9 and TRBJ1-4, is DTGVSQNPRHKITKRGQNVTFRCDPISEHNRLYWYRQTLGQGPEFLTYFQNEAQLEKSRLLSDRFSAERPKGSFSTLEIQRTEQGDSAMYLCASSRDRFDEKLFFGSGTQLSVL.

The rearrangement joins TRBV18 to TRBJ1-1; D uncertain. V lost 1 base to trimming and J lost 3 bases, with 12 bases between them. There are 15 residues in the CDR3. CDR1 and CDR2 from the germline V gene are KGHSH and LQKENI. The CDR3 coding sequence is TGTGCCAGCTCACCACTACGCGTTGGGGACACTGAAGCTTTCTTT. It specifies CASSPLRVGDTEAFF. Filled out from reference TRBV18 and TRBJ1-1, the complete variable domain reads NAGVMQNPRHLVRRRGQEARLRCSPMKGHSHVYWYRQLPEEGLKFMVYLQKENIIDESGMPKERFSAEFPKEGPSILRIQQVVRGDSAAYFCASSPLRVGDTEAFFGQGTRLTVV.

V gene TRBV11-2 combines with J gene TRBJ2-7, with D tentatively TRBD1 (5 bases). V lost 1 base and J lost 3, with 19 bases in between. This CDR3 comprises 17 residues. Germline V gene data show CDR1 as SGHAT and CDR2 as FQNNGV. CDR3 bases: TGTGCCAGCAGCTTAGGGACACTCTTTACACTCCGCTACGAGCAGTACTTC. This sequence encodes CASSLGTLFTLRYEQYF.

The CDR3 is CASSAGGIYRQYF. In nucleotides, the CDR3 is TGTGCCAGCAGCGCGGGAGGCATTTATAGGCAGTACTTC. The chain joins TRBV9 to TRBJ2-7; 7 bases agree with TRBD2. This CDR3 has 13 amino acids. Trimming cost V 3 bases and J 9 bases; bases outside gene matches: 9. Germline values: CDR1 SGDLS, CDR2 YYNGEE.

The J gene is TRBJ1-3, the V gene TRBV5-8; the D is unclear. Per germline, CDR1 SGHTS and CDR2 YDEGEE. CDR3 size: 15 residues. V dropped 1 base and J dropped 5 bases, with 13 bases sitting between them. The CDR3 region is CASSLLDNQRNTIYF. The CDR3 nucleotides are TGTGCCAGCAGCTTGCTAGACAACCAAAGAAACACCATATATTTT.

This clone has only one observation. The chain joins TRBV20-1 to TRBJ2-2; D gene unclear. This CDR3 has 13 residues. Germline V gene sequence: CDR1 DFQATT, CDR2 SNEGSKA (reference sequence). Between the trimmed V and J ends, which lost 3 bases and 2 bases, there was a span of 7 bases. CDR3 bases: TGCAGTGCTAGTCAAACTAACACCGGGGAGCTGTTTTTT. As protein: CSASQTNTGELFF.

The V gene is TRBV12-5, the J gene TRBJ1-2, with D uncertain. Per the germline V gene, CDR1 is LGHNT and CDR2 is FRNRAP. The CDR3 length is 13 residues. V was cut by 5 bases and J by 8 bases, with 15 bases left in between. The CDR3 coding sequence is TGTGCTAGTGGTCCGGGCTCCACGACCGGCTACACCTTC. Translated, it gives CASGPGSTTGYTF.

Here the CDR3 DNA reads TGTGCCAGCTCACCACCGAAGACAGGGTATGATGAAAAACTGTTTTTT. Encoded protein: CASSPPKTGYDEKLFF. The J gene is TRBJ1-4, the V gene TRBV18, with TRBD1 matching over 7 bases. The germline gives CDR1 KGHSH, CDR2 LQKENI. The V and J ends lost 0 bases and 6 bases, in that order; junction bases with no gene match: 7. This CDR3 spans 16 amino acids.

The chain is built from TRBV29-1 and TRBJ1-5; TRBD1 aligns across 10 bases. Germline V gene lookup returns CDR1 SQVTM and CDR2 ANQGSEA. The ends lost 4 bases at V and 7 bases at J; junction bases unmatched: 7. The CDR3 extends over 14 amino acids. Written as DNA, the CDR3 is TGCAGCGTTGGGACCGGGACAGGGGCCCAGCCCCAGCATTTT. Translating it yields CSVGTGTGAQPQHF. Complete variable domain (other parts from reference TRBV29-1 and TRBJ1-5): SAVISQKPSRDICQRGTSLTIQCQVDSQVTMMFWYRQQPGQSLTLIATANQGSEATYESGFVIDKFPISRPNLTFSTLTVSNMSPEDSSIYLCSVGTGTGAQPQHFGDGTRLSIL.

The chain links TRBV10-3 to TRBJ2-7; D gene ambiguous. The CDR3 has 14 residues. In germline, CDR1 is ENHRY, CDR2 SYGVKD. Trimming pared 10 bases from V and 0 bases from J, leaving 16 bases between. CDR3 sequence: CATHFSVTSYEQYF. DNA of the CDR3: TGTGCCACCCACTTCAGCGTTACCTCCTACGAGCAGTACTTC.

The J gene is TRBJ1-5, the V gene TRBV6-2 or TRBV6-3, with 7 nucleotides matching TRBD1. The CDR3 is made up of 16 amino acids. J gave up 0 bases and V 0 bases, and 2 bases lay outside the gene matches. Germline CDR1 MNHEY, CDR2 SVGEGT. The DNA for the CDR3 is TGTGCCAGCAGTTACTCGACAGGGAATAGCAATCAGCCCCAGCATTTT. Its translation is CASSYSTGNSNQPQHF.

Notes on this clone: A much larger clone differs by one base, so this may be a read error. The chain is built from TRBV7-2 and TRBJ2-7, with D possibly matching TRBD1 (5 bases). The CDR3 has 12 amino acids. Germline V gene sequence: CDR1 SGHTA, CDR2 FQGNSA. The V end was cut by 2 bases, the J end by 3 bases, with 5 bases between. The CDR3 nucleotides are TGTGCCAGCAGCTTACAGGGCTACGAGCAGTACTTC. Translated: CASSLQGYEQYF. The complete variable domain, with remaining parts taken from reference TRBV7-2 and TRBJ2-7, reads GAGVSQSPSNKVTEKGKDVELRCDPISGHTALYWYRQSLGQGLEFLIYFQGNSAPDKSGLPSDRFSAERTGGSVSTLTIQRTQQEDSAVYLCASSLQGYEQYFGPGTRLTVT.

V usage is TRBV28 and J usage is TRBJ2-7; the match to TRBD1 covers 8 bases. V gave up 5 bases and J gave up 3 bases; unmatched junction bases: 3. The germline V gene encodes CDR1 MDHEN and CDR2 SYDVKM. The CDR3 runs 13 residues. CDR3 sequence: CASSTGGIYEQYF. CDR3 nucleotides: TGTGCCAGCAGTACAGGGGGAATCTACGAGCAGTACTTC. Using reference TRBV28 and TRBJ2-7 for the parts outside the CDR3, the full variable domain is DVKVTQSSRYLVKRTGEKVFLECVQDMDHENMFWYRQDPGLGLRLIYFSYDVKMKEKGDIPEGYSVSREKKERFSLILESASTNQTSMYLCASSTGGIYEQYFGPGTRLTVT.